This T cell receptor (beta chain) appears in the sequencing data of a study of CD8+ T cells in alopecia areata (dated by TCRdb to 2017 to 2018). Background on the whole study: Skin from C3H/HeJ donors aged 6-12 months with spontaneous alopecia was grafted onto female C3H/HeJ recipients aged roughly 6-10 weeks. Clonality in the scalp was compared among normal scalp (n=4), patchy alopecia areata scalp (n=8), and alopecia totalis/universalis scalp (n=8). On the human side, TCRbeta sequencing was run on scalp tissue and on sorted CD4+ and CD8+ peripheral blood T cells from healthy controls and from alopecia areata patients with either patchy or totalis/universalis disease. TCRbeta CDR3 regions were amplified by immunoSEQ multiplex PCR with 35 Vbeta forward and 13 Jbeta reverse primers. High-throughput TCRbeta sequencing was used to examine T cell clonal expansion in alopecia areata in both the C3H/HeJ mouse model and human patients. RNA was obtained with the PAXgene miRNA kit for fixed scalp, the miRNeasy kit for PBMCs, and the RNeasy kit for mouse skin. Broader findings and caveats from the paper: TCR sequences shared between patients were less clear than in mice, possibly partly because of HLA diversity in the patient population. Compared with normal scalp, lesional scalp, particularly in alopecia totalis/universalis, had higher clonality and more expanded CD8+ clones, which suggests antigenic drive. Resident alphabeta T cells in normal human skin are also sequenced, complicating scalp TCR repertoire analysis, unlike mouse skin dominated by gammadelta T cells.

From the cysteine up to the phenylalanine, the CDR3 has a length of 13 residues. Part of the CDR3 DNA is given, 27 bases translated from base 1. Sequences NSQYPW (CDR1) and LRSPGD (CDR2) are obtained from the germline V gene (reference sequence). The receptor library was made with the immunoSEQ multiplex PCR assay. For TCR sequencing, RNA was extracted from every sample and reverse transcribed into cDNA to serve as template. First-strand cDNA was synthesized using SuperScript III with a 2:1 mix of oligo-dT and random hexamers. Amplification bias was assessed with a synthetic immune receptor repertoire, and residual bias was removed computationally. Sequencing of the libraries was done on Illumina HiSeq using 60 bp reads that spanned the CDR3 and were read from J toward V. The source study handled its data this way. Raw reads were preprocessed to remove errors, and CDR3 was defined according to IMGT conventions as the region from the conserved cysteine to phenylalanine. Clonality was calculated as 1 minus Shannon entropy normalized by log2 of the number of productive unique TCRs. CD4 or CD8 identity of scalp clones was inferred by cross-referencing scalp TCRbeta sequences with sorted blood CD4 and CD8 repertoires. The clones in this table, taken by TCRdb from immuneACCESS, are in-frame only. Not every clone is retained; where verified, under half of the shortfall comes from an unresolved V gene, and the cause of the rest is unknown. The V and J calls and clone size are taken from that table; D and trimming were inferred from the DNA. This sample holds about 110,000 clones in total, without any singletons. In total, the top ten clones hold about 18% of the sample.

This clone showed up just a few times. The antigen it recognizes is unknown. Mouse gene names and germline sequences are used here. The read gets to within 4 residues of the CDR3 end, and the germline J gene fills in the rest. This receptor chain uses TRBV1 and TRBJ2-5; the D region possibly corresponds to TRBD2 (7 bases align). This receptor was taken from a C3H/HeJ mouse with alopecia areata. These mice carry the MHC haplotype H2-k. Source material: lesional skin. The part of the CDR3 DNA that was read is TGCACCTGCAGTGGGGGGGCGAAAGAC. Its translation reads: CTCSGGAKD. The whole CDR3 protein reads CTCSGGAKDTQYF.